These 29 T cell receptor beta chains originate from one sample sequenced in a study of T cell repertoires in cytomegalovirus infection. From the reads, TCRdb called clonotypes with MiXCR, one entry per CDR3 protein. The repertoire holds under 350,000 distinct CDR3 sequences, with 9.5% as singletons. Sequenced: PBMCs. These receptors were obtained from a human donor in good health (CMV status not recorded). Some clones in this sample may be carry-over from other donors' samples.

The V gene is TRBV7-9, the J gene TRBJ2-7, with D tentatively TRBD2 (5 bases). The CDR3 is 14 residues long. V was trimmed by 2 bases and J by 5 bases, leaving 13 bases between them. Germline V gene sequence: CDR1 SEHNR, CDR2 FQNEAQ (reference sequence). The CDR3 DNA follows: TGTGCCAGCAGCTTACTCGAGGGATGGAACGAGCAGTACTTC. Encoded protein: CASSLLEGWNEQYF.

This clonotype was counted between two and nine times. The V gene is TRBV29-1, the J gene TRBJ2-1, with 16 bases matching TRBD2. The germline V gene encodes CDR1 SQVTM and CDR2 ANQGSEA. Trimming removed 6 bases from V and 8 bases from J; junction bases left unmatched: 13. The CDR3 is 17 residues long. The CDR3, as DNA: TGCAGCGTGAAGACCTTCGGGACTAGCGGGGGGGCCTATGAGCAGTTCTTC. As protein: CSVKTFGTSGGAYEQFF.

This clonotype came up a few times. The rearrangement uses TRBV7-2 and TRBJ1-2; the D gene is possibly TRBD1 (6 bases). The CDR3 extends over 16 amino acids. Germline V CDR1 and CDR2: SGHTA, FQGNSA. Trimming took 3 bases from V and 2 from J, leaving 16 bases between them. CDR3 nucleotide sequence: TGTGCCAGCAGCTTGCTAAGGGGGGGGATGAACTATGGCTACACCTTC. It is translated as CASSLLRGGMNYGYTF.

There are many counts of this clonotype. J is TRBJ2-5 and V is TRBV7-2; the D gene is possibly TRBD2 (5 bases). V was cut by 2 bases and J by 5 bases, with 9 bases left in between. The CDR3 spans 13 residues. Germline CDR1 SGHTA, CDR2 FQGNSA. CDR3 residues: CASSLLGGETQYF. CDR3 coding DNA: TGTGCCAGCAGCTTATTGGGCGGGGAGACCCAGTACTTC.

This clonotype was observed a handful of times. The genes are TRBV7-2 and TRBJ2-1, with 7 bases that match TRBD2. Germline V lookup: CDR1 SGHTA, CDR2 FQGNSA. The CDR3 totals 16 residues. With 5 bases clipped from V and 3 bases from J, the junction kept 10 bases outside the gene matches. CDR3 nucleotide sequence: TGTGCCAGCAGCATAGTGGGCGGGAGAGGCTACAATGAGCAGTTCTTC. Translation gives CASSIVGGRGYNEQFF.

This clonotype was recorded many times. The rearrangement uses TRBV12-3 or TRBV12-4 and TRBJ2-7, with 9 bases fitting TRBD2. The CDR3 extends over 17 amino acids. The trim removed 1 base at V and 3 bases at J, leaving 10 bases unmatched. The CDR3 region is CASSLERERGALYEQYF. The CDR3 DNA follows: TGTGCCAGCAGTTTAGAAAGGGAGCGGGGGGCCCTCTACGAGCAGTACTTC.

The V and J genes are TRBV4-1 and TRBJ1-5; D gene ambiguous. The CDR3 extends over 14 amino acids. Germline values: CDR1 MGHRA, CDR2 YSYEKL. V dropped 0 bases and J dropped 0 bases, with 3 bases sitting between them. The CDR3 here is CASSQDLSNQPQHF. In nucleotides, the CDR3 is TGCGCCAGCAGCCAAGACCTTAGCAATCAGCCCCAGCATTTT.

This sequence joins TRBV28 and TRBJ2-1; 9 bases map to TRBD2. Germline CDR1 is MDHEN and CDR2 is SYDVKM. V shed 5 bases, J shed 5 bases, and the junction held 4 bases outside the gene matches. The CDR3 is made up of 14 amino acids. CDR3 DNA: TGTGCCAGCAGTCCCGGGACTAGCCACAATGAGCAGTTCTTC. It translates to CASSPGTSHNEQFF.

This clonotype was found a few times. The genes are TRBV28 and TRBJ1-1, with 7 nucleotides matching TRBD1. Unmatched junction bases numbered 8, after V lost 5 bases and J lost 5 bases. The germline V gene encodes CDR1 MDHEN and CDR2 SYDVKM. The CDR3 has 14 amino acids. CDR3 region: CASSLGGDSTEAFF. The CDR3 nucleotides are TGTGCCAGCAGTCTAGGGGGCGATAGTACTGAAGCTTTCTTT.

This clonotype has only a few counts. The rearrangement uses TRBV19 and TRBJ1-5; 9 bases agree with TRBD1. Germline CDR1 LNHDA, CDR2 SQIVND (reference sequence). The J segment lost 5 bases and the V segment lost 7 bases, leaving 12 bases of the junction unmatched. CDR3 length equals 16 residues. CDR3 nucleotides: TGTGCCAGTACCGAGGCCGGGACAGGGTCCTATCAGCCCCAGCATTTT. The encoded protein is CASTEAGTGSYQPQHF.

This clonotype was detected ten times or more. CDR3 loop: CASSSLVRGSSYNEQFF. DNA of the CDR3: TGTGCCAGCAGCTCCTTGGTGAGGGGTAGCTCCTACAATGAGCAGTTCTTC. V gene TRBV7-2 combines with J gene TRBJ2-1; D may match TRBD1 or TRBD2 (5 bases each). This CDR3 contains 17 residues. V was shortened by 4 bases and J by 0 bases, with 16 bases between the two germline ends. The V gene's germline CDR1 is SGHTA and CDR2 FQGNSA.

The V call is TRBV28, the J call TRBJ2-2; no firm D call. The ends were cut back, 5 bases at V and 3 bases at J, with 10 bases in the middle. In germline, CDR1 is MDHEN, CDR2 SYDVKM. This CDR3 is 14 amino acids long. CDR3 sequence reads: CASSPSDDTGELFF. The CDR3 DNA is TGTGCCAGCAGTCCCTCAGATGACACCGGGGAGCTGTTTTTT.

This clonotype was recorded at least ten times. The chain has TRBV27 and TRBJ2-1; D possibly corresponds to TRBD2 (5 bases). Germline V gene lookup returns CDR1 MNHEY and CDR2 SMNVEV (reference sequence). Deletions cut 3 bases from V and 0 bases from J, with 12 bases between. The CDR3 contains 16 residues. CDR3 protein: CASSLWAGSSYNEQFF. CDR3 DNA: TGTGCCAGCAGTTTGTGGGCGGGTAGCTCCTACAATGAGCAGTTCTTC.

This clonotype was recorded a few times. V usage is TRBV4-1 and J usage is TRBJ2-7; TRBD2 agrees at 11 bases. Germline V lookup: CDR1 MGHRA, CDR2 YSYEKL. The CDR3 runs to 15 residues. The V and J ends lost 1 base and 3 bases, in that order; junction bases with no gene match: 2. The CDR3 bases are TGCGCCAGCAGCCAAGTAGCGGGAGGGAACTACGAGCAGTACTTC. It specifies CASSQVAGGNYEQYF.

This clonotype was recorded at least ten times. The CDR3 reads CASSLALGIEKLFF. The CDR3 DNA sequence: TGTGCCAGCAGTTTAGCCCTGGGAATTGAAAAACTGTTTTTT. The J gene is TRBJ1-4, the V gene TRBV12-3 or TRBV12-4; unclear D gene. The CDR3 runs to 14 residues. The V and J ends lost 0 bases and 7 bases respectively, with 9 bases between them.

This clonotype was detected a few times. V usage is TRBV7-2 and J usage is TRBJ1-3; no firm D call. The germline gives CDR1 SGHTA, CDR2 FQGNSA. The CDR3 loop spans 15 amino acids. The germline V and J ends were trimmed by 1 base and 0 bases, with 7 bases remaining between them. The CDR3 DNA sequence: TGTGCCAGCAGCTTAGTAGAGAGCTCTGGAAACACCATATATTTT. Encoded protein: CASSLVESSGNTIYF.

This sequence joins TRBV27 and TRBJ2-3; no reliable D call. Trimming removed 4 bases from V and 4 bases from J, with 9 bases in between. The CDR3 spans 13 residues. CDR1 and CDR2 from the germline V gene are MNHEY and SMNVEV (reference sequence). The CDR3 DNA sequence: TGTGCCAGCAGTTCTATCAGCGCAGATACGCAGTATTTT. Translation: CASSSISADTQYF.

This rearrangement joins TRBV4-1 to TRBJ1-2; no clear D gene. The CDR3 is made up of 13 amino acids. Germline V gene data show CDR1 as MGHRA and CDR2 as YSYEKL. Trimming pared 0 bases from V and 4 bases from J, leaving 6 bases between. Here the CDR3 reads CASSQDRRYGYTF. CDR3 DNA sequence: TGCGCCAGCAGCCAAGACAGGCGCTATGGCTACACCTTC.

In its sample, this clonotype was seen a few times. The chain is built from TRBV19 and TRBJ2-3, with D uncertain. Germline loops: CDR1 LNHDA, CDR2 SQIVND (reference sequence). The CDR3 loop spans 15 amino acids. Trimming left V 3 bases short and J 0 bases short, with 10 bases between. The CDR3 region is CASSIMAISTDTQYF. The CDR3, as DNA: TGTGCCAGTAGTATCATGGCCATTAGCACAGATACGCAGTATTTT.

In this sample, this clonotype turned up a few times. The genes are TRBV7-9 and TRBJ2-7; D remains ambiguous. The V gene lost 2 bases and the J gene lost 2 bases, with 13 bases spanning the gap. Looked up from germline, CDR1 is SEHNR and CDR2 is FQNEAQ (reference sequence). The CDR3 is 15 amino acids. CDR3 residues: CASSLLDRPTYEQYF. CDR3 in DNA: TGTGCCAGCAGCTTACTCGATAGACCTACCTACGAGCAGTACTTC.

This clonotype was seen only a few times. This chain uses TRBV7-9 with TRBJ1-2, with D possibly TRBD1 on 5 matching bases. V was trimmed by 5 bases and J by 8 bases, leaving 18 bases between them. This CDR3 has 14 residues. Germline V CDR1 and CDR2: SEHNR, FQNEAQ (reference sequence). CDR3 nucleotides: TGTGCCAGCAGCCGGGACGGCGGCAGTCCGGGCTACACCTTC. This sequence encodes CASSRDGGSPGYTF. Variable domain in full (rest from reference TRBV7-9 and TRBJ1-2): DTGVSQNPRHKITKRGQNVTFRCDPISEHNRLYWYRQTLGQGPEFLTYFQNEAQLEKSRLLSDRFSAERPKGSFSTLEIQRTEQGDSAMYLCASSRDGGSPGYTFGSGTRLTVV.

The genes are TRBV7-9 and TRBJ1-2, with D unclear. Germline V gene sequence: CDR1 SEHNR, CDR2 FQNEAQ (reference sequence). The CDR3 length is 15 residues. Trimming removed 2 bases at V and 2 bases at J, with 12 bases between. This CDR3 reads CASSLNAGINYGYTF. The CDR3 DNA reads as TGTGCCAGCAGCTTAAATGCCGGGATAAACTATGGCTACACCTTC.

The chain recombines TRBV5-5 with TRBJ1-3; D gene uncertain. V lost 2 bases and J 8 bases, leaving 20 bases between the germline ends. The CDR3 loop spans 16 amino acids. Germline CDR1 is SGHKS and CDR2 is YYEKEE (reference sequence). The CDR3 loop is CASSFGSWQEKYTIYF. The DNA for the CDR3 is TGTGCCAGCAGCTTCGGGTCCTGGCAGGAGAAGTACACCATATATTTT.

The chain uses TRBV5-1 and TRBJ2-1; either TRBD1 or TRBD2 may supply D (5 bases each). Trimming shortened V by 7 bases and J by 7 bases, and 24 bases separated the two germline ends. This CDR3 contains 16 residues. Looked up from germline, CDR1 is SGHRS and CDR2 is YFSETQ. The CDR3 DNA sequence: TGCGCCAGCGCTGATGGGACGCCGGCTATGAGTAATGAGCAGTTCTTC. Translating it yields CASADGTPAMSNEQFF. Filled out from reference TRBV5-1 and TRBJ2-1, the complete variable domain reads KAGVTQTPRYLIKTRGQQVTLSCSPISGHRSVSWYQQTPGQGLQFLFEYFSETQRNKGNFPGRFSGRQFSNSRSEMNVSTLELGDSALYLCASADGTPAMSNEQFFGPGTRLTVL.

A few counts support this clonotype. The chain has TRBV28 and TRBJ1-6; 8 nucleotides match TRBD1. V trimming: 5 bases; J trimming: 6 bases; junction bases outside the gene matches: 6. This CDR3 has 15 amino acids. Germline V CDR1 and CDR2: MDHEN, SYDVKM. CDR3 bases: TGTGCCAGCAGTGCCGCAGGGGGCATTAATTCACCCCTCCACTTT. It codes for CASSAAGGINSPLHF. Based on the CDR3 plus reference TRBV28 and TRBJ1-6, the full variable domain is DVKVTQSSRYLVKRTGEKVFLECVQDMDHENMFWYRQDPGLGLRLIYFSYDVKMKEKGDIPEGYSVSREKKERFSLILESASTNQTSMYLCASSAAGGINSPLHFGNGTRLTVT.

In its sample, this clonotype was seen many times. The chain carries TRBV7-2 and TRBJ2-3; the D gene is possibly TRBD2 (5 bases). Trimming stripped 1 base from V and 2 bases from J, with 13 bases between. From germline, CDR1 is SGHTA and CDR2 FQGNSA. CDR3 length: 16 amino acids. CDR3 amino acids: CASSLVAGSTTDTQYF. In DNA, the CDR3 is TGTGCCAGCAGCTTAGTGGCGGGTTCGACCACAGATACGCAGTATTTT.

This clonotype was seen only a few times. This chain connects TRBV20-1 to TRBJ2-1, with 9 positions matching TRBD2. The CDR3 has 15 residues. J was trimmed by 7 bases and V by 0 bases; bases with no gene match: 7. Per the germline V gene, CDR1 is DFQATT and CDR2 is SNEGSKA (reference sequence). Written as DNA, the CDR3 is TGCAGTGCTAGAGATGGAATAGCGGGAGCGAATGAGCAGTTCTTC. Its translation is CSARDGIAGANEQFF.

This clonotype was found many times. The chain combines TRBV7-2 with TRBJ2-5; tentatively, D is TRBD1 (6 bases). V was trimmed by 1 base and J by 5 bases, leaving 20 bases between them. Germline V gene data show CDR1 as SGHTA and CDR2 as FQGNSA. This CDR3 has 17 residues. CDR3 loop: CASSLVPGATMLETQYF. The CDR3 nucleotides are TGTGCCAGCAGCTTAGTCCCAGGGGCCACGATGTTGGAGACCCAGTACTTC.

This CDR3 reads CASRLARGAYEQYF. For the CDR3, the DNA is TGTGCCAGCCGTCTTGCACGGGGGGCTTACGAGCAGTACTTC. V usage is TRBV12-3 or TRBV12-4 and J usage is TRBJ2-7, with a tentative D call TRBD2 (7 bases). V lost 8 bases and J 4 bases, leaving 18 bases between the germline ends. CDR3 size: 14 residues.